The 10 T cell receptor beta chains listed next were all sequenced from one sample in a study of T cells after yellow fever vaccination. A single record per CDR3 protein comes from TCRdb applying MiXCR to the 5' RACE reads. The sample has 140,000 to 150,000 distinct CDR3 sequences, 5% to 8% seen once. Material: CD4+ T cells sorted from PBMCs, obtained 10 days after the yellow fever booster vaccination. Receptor source: a man aged 30-40 years who received the YFV17D yellow fever vaccine.

In the case of this clonotype: One base away lies a much larger clone, so this may be a sequencing read error. This sequence joins TRBV2 and TRBJ2-1, with a possible D match to TRBD1 (5 bases). Germline CDR1 reads SNHLY; CDR2 reads FYNNEI. This CDR3 is 11 amino acids long. This CDR3 is CDSRDYNEQFF. Here the CDR3 DNA reads TGTGACAGCAGGGATTACAATGAGCAGTTCTTC.

This clonotype came up once. A much more abundant neighbour one base away suggests this may be a read error. The V gene is TRBV5-1, the J gene TRBJ2-3, with D perhaps TRBD1 (5 bases). V lost 0 bases, J lost 10 bases, and 15 bases lay in between. The length of the CDR3 is 14 residues. Germline CDR1 SGHRS, CDR2 YFSETQ. In nucleotides, the CDR3 is TGCGCCAGCAGCTTGGGTCAGGGTATGGATGCGCAGTATTTT. Residues: CASSLGQGMDAQYF.

About this clonotype: Since a much larger clone is just one base distant, this may be a read error. The chain links TRBV3-1 to TRBJ2-7; 8 bases are a match to TRBD2. Germline lookup yields CDR1 LGHDT and CDR2 YNNKEL (reference sequence). This CDR3 is 15 amino acids long. The CDR3 protein is CACSRRLATSGEQYF. The CDR3 DNA is TGTGCCTGCAGCCGCCGACTAGCGACCTCTGGGGAGCAGTACTTC.

This clonotype showed up many times. V usage is TRBV12-3 or TRBV12-4 and J usage is TRBJ2-7; 9 nucleotides align to TRBD2. V lost 6 bases to trimming and J lost 3 bases; unmatched junction nucleotides: 0. There are 12 residues in the CDR3. The CDR3 nucleotides are TGTGCCAGCAGAGCGGGAGGCTACGAGCAGTACTTC. Residues: CASRAGGYEQYF.

This clonotype has a count of ten or more. The chain carries TRBV29-1 and TRBJ2-3; D unclear. Germline values: CDR1 SQVTM, CDR2 ANQGSEA. V gave up 7 bases and J gave up 6 bases, with 17 bases separating them. The CDR3 runs 13 residues. The CDR3 spells CSGGSVVADTQYF. The CDR3 bases are TGCAGCGGAGGAAGCGTCGTGGCCGATACGCAGTATTTT.

The sample holds many counts of this clonotype. V usage is TRBV29-1 and J usage is TRBJ1-1; no definite D call. Trimming shortened V by 6 bases and J by 1 base, and 12 bases separated the two germline ends. Germline V gene data show CDR1 as SQVTM and CDR2 as ANQGSEA. This CDR3 has 13 residues. The DNA for the CDR3 is TGCAGCGTCGCCCCATCGGGGAACACTGAAGCTTTCTTT. Its protein is CSVAPSGNTEAFF.

The table lists this clonotype with many counts. The chain couples TRBV28 to TRBJ1-6; D uncertain. The CDR3 has 12 amino acids. Trimming stripped 3 bases from V and 7 bases from J, with 4 bases between. Germline CDR1 MDHEN, CDR2 SYDVKM. The CDR3 DNA is TGTGCCAGCAGTTTCGGGAATTCACCCCTCCACTTT. Amino acids: CASSFGNSPLHF.

This clonotype was detected ten times or more. This chain joins TRBV9 and TRBJ2-1, with TRBD2 matching over 7 bases. After removal of 1 base from V and 6 bases from J, the junction contained 4 bases not matched to a gene. The CDR3 consists of 14 residues. From germline, CDR1 is SGDLS and CDR2 YYNGEE. As DNA, the CDR3 is TGTGCCAGCAGCGTATCTAGCGGTCGCAATGAGCAGTTCTTC. Translated: CASSVSSGRNEQFF.

In its sample, this clonotype was seen many times. This chain links TRBV19 with TRBJ1-1, with 8 bases fitting TRBD1. The CDR3 length is 15 residues. CDR1 LNHDA and CDR2 SQIVND come from the germline V gene (reference sequence). With V trimmed by 7 bases and J by 6 bases, 13 bases remained unmatched. CDR3 sequence (DNA): TGTGCCAGTAAGGATCGGTGGACAGGGAGGGCTGAAGCTTTCTTT. This encodes CASKDRWTGRAEAFF. The full variable domain, completed using reference TRBV19 and TRBJ1-1, is DGGITQSPKYLFRKEGQNVTLSCEQNLNHDAMYWYRQDPGQGLRLIYYSQIVNDFQKGDIAEGYSVSREKKESFPLTVTSAQKNPTAFYLCASKDRWTGRAEAFFGQGTRLTVV.

This clonotype showed up just a few times. The CDR3 DNA reads as TGCAGTGCTAGAGATTTGGCTCGGACCGGGGAGCTGTTTTTT. This codes for CSARDLARTGELFF. The chain has TRBV20-1 and TRBJ2-2; D uncertain. V lost 0 bases, J lost 5 bases, and 10 bases lay in between. Germline lookup yields CDR1 DFQATT and CDR2 SNEGSKA (reference sequence). CDR3 length equals 14 residues.